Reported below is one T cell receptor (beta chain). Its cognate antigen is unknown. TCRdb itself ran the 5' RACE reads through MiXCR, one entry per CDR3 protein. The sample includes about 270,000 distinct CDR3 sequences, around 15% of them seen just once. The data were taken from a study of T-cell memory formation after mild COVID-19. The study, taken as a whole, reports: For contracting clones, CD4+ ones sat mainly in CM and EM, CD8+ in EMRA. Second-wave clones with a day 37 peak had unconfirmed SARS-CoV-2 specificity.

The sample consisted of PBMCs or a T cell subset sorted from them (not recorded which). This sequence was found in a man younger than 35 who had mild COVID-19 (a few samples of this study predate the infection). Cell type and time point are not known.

This CDR3 is CASESGTSVSYEQYV. CDR3 nucleotides: TGTGCCAGCGAATCCGGGACTAGCGTCTCCTACGAGCAGTACGTC. The chain has TRBV6-2 or TRBV6-3 and TRBJ2-7, with 10 positions matching TRBD2. From germline, CDR1 is MNHEY and CDR2 SVGEGT. CDR3 size: 15 residues. J gave up 0 bases and V 8 bases, and 7 bases lay outside the gene matches.